These T cell receptor beta chains were read from a single sample in a study of PD-1 blockade in classical Hodgkin lymphoma. Here immunoSEQ multiplex PCR was the method, and the copy in TCRdb shows in-frame clones only, minus some. The sample records about 36,000 clones, approximately 90% being singletons. The specimen was CD4+ T cells from blood. These receptors all stem from a human donor with classical Hodgkin lymphoma. Each CDR3 is given with its conserved first and last residue. A D gene is named only where the DNA matches it firmly. Size values are once, few and many counts, or a class for expanded clones, and some rows have none.

d_gene	v_gene	abundance	j_gene	CDR3nt	CDR3aa
TRBD2	TRBV7-2	NA	TRBJ2-1	TGTGCCAGCAGCTCCCTAGGGGCGGGAGGGCCCAATGAGCAGTTCTTC	CASSSLGAGGPNEQFF
NA	TRBV7-9	NA	TRBJ1-2	TGTGCCAGCAGCTTTTTACAGGGTAGAGGCTACACCTTC	CASSFLQGRGYTF
NA	TRBV2	NA	TRBJ1-2	TGTGCCAGCAGTGAAGAGGCGGCGGGCTACTATGGCTACACCTTC	CASSEEAAGYYGYTF
TRBD1	TRBV6-1	NA	TRBJ1-5	TGTGCCAGCAGAGATGGGACAGGGACCAATCAGCCCCAGCATTTT	CASRDGTGTNQPQHF
NA	TRBV27	NA	TRBJ1-5	TGTGCCAGCAGCTATCAGGGGATAGGTCAGCCCCAGCATTTT	CASSYQGIGQPQHF
NA	TRBV9	once	TRBJ2-5	TGTGCCAGCAGCGTAGGAGCTGCGGGCTGGGCCGAGACCCAGTACTTC	CASSVGAAGWAETQYF
NA	TRBV18	NA	TRBJ1-2	TGTGCCAGCTCACCTCAGGCGGTTGGCCACACCTTC	CASSPQAVGHTF
TRBD1	TRBV14	NA	TRBJ2-7	TGTGCCAGCAGCTACTCCGGGACAGGGTCCTACGAGCAGTACTTC	CASSYSGTGSYEQYF
NA	TRBV11-2	NA	TRBJ2-3	TGTGCCAGCAGTGGAGACGGGGGGCGCACAGATACGCAGTATTTT	CASSGDGGRTDTQYF
TRBD1	TRBV11-3	once	TRBJ2-1	TGTGCCAGCAGCTTACAAGGGACAGGGGGCTTCAATGAGCAGTTCTTC	CASSLQGTGGFNEQFF
NA	TRBV19	NA	TRBJ2-3	TGTGCCAGTAGTATAGGCCACACAGATACGCAGTATTTT	CASSIGHTDTQYF
TRBD1	TRBV11-2	NA	TRBJ2-1	TGTGCCAGCAGTGGACAGGGCTCCTACAATGAGCAGTTCTTC	CASSGQGSYNEQFF
TRBD2	TRBV30	NA	TRBJ2-1	TGTGCCTGGATCCCCTCCCGCTTTAGCGGGAGGGGAGGCAATGAGCAGTTCTTC	CAWIPSRFSGRGGNEQFF
NA	TRBV7-9	NA	TRBJ1-5	TGTGCCAGCTGGGAGCCCCAGCATTTT	CASWEPQHF
TRBD1	TRBV5-8	NA	TRBJ1-1	TGTGCCAGCAGCTCGACAGGGGGCAGGACTGAAGCTTTCTTT	CASSSTGGRTEAFF
NA	TRBV7-2	NA	TRBJ2-1	TGTGCCAGCAGTCAAATCGCTCCCATCAATGAGCAGTTCTTC	CASSQIAPINEQFF
NA	TRBV6-5	NA	TRBJ1-4	TGTGCCAGCAGTTACGAAAGTGCAACTAATGAAAAACTGTTTTTT	CASSYESATNEKLFF
NA	TRBV5-8	NA	TRBJ2-5	TGTGCCAGCAGCCGGAGGGGGCGAGAGACCCAGTACTTC	CASSRRGRETQYF
NA	TRBV30	once	TRBJ1-2	TGTGCCTGGAGTGTACAAGGAAATCCTATTCAGGGCTACACCTTC	CAWSVQGNPIQGYTF
TRBD1	TRBV5-1	NA	TRBJ2-3	TGCGCCAGCAGCTTGTCCCCGACAGGGGTATCAGATACGCAGTATTTT	CASSLSPTGVSDTQYF
TRBD1	TRBV2	NA	TRBJ1-1	TGTGCCAGCAGACGACAGGGGGCAGCTTTCTTT	CASRRQGAAFF
TRBD1	TRBV6-6	NA	TRBJ2-3	TGTGCCAGCACCGCACAGGGGGCGGGGGCAGATACGCAGTATTTT	CASTAQGAGADTQYF
TRBD1	TRBV5-6	NA	TRBJ1-1	TGTGCCAGCAGCTCTACCGACAGGGCAGGGCTCTTT	CASSSTDRAGLF
NA	TRBV10-1	NA	TRBJ1-2	TGCGCCAGCAGTGAGTCGAAGCCAGGGGCGAGTAACTATGGCTACACCTTC	CASSESKPGASNYGYTF
TRBD1	TRBV28	NA	TRBJ1-3	TGTGCCAGCAGTAACTCGGACAGGGTAGACACCATATATTTT	CASSNSDRVDTIYF
NA	TRBV2	NA	TRBJ1-1	TGTGCCAGCAGTTTACAGGGAGGGGACACTGAAGCTTTCTTT	CASSLQGGDTEAFF
NA	TRBV2	NA	TRBJ1-5	TGTGCCAGCAGTGTGGACCGGACAGAGAATCAGCCCCAGCATTTT	CASSVDRTENQPQHF
TRBD1	TRBV4-1	NA	TRBJ1-2	TGCGCCAGCAGCCAAGAGGAGGGGGCAAACTATGGCTACACCTTC	CASSQEEGANYGYTF
NA	TRBV14	once	TRBJ1-2	TGTGCCAGCAGCGCTTCTAGGGCTTACGGCTACACCTTC	CASSASRAYGYTF
NA	TRBV10-3	NA	TRBJ1-1	TGTGCCATCACTCCCGACGGGCGGAACACTGAAGCTTTCTTT	CAITPDGRNTEAFF
NA	TRBV5-4	once	TRBJ1-3	TGTGCCAGCAGAACCGGGGGACCCTCTGGAAACACCATATATTTT	CASRTGGPSGNTIYF
NA	TRBV7-7	NA	TRBJ2-7	TGTGCCAGCAGCTCGGAACACGAGAGCTCCTACGAGCAGTACTTC	CASSSEHESSYEQYF
TRBD1	TRBV11-3	NA	TRBJ1-5	TGTGCCAGCAGCTTACTATCAGGGGCAGGGGGGATTCAGCCCCAGCATTTT	CASSLLSGAGGIQPQHF
TRBD2	TRBV5-6	NA	TRBJ2-1	TGTGCCAGCAGCTCCGGGCGGGAGGGCCGGGGGGATGAGCAGTTCTTC	CASSSGREGRGDEQFF
NA	TRBV30	NA	TRBJ1-4	TGTGCCTGGAGTGGCATGGGGGGTACTAATGAAAAACTGTTTTTT	CAWSGMGGTNEKLFF
NA	TRBV5-8	NA	TRBJ2-3	TGTGCCAGCAGCCGAGGGGGGAGCACAGATACGCAGTATTTT	CASSRGGSTDTQYF
TRBD2	TRBV28	NA	TRBJ2-7	TGTGCCAGCAGTCCCACCCGGCTAGCGGTGGCCTACGAGCAGTACTTC	CASSPTRLAVAYEQYF
NA	TRBV7-2	few	TRBJ2-3	TGTGCCAGCAGCCCACGGGCGGGACGGGATACGCAGTATTTT	CASSPRAGRDTQYF
TRBD2	TRBV28	NA	TRBJ2-7	TGTGCAAGCACCCCGGGAGGGCCCTACGAGCAGTACTTC	CASTPGGPYEQYF
NA	TRBV27	NA	TRBJ2-3	TGTGCCAGCAGTCCCCTCATAGGATCAGATACGCAGTATTTT	CASSPLIGSDTQYF
NA	TRBV27	once	TRBJ1-1	TGTGCCAGCAGGCCCTTTGGGGGTATGAACACTGAAGCTTTCTTT	CASRPFGGMNTEAFF
NA	TRBV5-5	NA	TRBJ1-5	TGTGCCAGCAGCCATGATCGCAATCAGCCCCAGCATTTT	CASSHDRNQPQHF
NA	TRBV19	NA	TRBJ2-1	TGTGCCAGTAGTAATAATAGAGTAGCGATCCACAATGAGCAGTTCTTC	CASSNNRVAIHNEQFF
NA	TRBV5-6	NA	TRBJ2-5	TGTGCCAGCAGCTTCGACGGGGGGCGTTCGGAGACCCAGTACTTC	CASSFDGGRSETQYF
NA	TRBV6-5	once	TRBJ1-5	TGTGCCAGCAGCCGAAATACACAAAATCAGCCCCAGCATTTT	CASSRNTQNQPQHF
TRBD1	TRBV6-1	once	TRBJ2-3	TGTGCCAGCAGCGGACAGGACACAGATACGCAGTATTTT	CASSGQDTDTQYF
TRBD1	TRBV6-5	NA	TRBJ1-2	TGTGCCAGCAGTTTGAATGGACAGGGTATCTATGGCTACACCTTC	CASSLNGQGIYGYTF
NA	TRBV18	once	TRBJ2-1	TGTGCCAGCTCACCACTGGCGCCTGAGCAGTTCTTC	CASSPLAPEQFF